This TCR beta chain comes out of a study of blood T cell repertoires in COVID-19 (dated by TCRdb to the early 2020s). Study-level background: Samples covering the acute and convalescent phases of COVID-19 were provided by collaborators in the United States, Italy and Spain. The material from the prospective study consisted of cDNA or gDNA derived from T cells, B-cell-depleted T cells, or PBMCs. Sample metadata almost always included a de-identified subject ID, COVID-19 status, age in years and sex. Where available, HLA class I and class II types were taken from metadata supplied by the sample provider and were not determined by assay-based typing. Samples came from the ongoing ImmuneRACE study (first 160 participants) plus 1,254 subjects from 6 global collaborators. Deeply sampled blood TCRbeta repertoires from subjects exposed to, actively infected with, or recovered from COVID-19 were included in the dataset. The repertoires were released in a freely available public database meant as a resource for research on the immune response to SARS-CoV-2. Beyond this particular receptor, the publication reports: The quantity of clinical and demographic metadata differed by source and by participant and was supplied without curation.

At one collaborating source in Seattle, patients were enrolled during active infection and were followed longitudinally through the course of disease. Collaborating institutions collected whole blood in K2EDTA tubes following their own protocols. For TCRbeta analysis, collaborators shipped samples in one of three forms: frozen whole blood, isolated PBMCs, or DNA extracted from either of those sample types. TCRbeta CDR3 regions were amplified from genomic DNA using the immunoSEQ Assay, a bias-controlled multiplex PCR. Per the source publication's procedure: Nucleated cell counts per sample were estimated from amplification of reference gene primers within the assay. To quantify the absolute abundance of each unique TCRbeta CDR3 rearrangement, sequence reads were collapsed and filtered. For each sample, productive Simpson clonality was calculated as the square root of Simpson's diversity index over productive rearrangements. The table was pulled from immuneACCESS by TCRdb, which kept in-frame rearrangements only. Such tables lose some clones; where checked, under half of the loss comes from unresolved V genes, and the rest has no known cause. That table gives V, J and clone size, and the DNA gave D and trimming. Across this sample there are 440,000 or so clones, with around 91% seen only once. The ten largest clones represent about 1.4% of the sample.

Unmatched junction bases come to 7, with V trimmed by 3 bases and J by 8 bases. From a lookup of the germline V gene (reference sequence), CDR1 and CDR2 are SEHNR and FQNEAQ. The CDR3 holds 16 amino acids from the cysteine to the phenylalanine. Only CDR3 DNA remains: 48 bases, in frame from the first base. Notes on this clone: Its antigen is currently not known. No base-level quality is on record; no much larger clone is a single base apart.

The source is a woman aged 40 to 50 with COVID-19, enrolled during active disease. What was sequenced was peripheral blood. Recombination joined TRBV7-9 with TRBJ1-4; 12 bases in the junction line up with TRBD1. The CDR3 corresponds to CASSLGQGAPREKLFF. The DNA sequence follows: TGTGCCAGCAGCTTGGGACAGGGGGCGCCCAGGGAAAAACTGTTTTTT. The entire variable domain, with the stretches around the CDR3 drawn from the reference TRBV7-9 and TRBJ1-4 proteins, is DTGVSQNPRHKITKRGQNVTFRCDPISEHNRLYWYRQTLGQGPEFLTYFQNEAQLEKSRLLSDRFSAERPKGSFSTLEIQRTEQGDSAMYLCASSLGQGAPREKLFFGSGTQLSVL.